This entry features one T cell receptor beta chain sequence. As yet, its antigen is unknown. The data are from a study of early T cells in non-severe SARS-CoV-2 infection. Study summary: Bulk RNA isolated from unsorted whole blood underwent sequencing; chains were not paired.

Unique molecular identifiers (one per individual cDNA molecule) were attached. TCRdb re-derived calls from the 5' RACE reads in MiXCR, one entry per CDR3 protein. The repertoire has roughly 86,000 distinct CDR3 sequences, roughly 15% of them found once; the top ten carry 0.5% to 0.75%. General observations from the study: Matching against VDJdb likely underestimated virus-specific expansions, favoring anti-spike CD8.

Sequenced sample: whole blood. The clonotype comes from an adult who was a healthcare worker with PCR-confirmed SARS-CoV-2 infection or an uninfected control (not recorded which).

The CDR3: CASSLTSGPTDTQYF. The CDR3 DNA follows: TGCGCCAGCAGCTTGACTAGCGGGCCCACAGATACGCAGTATTTT. This chain joins TRBV5-1 and TRBJ2-3; 9 bases align to TRBD2. The J segment lost 2 bases and the V segment lost 1 base, leaving 2 bases of the junction unmatched. Germline V gene sequence: CDR1 SGHRS, CDR2 YFSETQ. This CDR3 spans 15 amino acids.